The sequence of this T cell receptor beta chain was determined in a study of OX40 agonist ivuxolimab in advanced cancers. Study summary: Given to patients was ivuxolimab, an agonistic anti-OX40 (CD134) antibody.

A remark on this clone: Antigen unknown.

Findings and limits, study-wide: Low normalized T-cell clonal expansion was additionally recorded for some nonresponders. The specificity for antigen of the expanded peripheral T cells was not determined.

The protocol was immunoSEQ multiplex PCR, while the TCRdb copy is restricted to in-frame clones and leaves out a portion. The table lists about 59,000 clones, more than 75% of them singletons. The junction had 8 bases not matched to a gene; V was cut back by 1 base and J by 4 bases. The CDR3 consists of 17 residues. Germline V gives CDR1 SGHVS, CDR2 FNYEAQ. This clonotype was sampled from an adult with an advanced solid tumor such as melanoma, head and neck, liver or kidney cancer. Sequencing used CD4+ or CD8+ T cells sorted from blood, obtained in a trial of the OX40 agonist ivuxolimab. The rearrangement links TRBV7-6 to TRBJ2-1; 9 bases match TRBD2. The CDR3 sequence: CASSLGGGSGRYNEQFF. The CDR3 DNA sequence: TGTGCCAGCAGCTTAGGGGGGGGTAGCGGGAGATACAATGAGCAGTTCTTC.